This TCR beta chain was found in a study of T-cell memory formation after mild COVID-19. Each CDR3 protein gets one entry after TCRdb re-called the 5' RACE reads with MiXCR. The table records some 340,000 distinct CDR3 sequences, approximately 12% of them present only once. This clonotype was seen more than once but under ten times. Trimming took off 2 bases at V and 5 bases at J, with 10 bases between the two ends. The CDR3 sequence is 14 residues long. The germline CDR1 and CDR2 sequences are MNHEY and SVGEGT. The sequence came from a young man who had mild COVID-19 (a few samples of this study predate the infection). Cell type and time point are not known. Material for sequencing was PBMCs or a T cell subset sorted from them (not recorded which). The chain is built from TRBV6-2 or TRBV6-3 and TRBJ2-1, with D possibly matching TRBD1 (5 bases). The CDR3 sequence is CASSYEGAHNEQFF. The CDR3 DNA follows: TGTGCCAGCAGTTACGAAGGGGCGCACAATGAGCAGTTCTTC.